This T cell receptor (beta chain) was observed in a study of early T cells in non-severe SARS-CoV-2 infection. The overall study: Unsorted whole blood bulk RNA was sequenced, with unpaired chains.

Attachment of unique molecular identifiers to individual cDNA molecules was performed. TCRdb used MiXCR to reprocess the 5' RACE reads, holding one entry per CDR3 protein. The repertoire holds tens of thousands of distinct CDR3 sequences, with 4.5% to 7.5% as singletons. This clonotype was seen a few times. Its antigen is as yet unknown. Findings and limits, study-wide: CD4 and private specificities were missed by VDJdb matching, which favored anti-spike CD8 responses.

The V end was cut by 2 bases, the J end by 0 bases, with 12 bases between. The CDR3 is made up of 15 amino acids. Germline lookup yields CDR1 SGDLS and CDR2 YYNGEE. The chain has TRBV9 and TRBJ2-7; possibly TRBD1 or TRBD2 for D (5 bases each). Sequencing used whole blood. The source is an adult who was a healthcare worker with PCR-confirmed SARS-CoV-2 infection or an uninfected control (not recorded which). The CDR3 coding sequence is TGTGCCAGCAGCGTGATGGGGGAGAGCTCCTACGAGCAGTACTTC. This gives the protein CASSVMGESSYEQYF.